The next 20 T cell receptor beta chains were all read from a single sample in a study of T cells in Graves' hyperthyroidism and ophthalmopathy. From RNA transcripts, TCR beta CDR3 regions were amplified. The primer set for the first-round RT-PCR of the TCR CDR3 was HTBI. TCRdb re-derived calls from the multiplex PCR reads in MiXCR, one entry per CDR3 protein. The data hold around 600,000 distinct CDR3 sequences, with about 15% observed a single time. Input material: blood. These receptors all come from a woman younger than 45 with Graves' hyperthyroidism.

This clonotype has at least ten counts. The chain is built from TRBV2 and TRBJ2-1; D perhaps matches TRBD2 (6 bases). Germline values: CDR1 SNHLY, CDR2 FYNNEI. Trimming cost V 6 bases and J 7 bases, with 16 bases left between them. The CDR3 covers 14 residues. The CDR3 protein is CASRVGGLENEQFF. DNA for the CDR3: TGTGCCAGCAGGGTGGGGGGTTTAGAGAATGAGCAGTTCTTC.

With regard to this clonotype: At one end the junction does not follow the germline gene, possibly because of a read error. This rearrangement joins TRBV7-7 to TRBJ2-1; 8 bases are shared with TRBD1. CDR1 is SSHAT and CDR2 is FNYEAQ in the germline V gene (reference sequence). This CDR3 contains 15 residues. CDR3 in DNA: TGTGCTAGCAGCCGAATCGGGACAGGAGACAATGAGCAGTTCTTC. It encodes CASSRIGTGDNEQFF.

The CDR3, as DNA: TGTGCCAGTAGTATATGGGCCTACGCAGGGGAGGTCGAGCAGTACTTC. Amino acids: CASSIWAYAGEVEQYF. The V and J genes are TRBV11-2 and TRBJ2-7; D is tentatively TRBD1 or TRBD2 (6 bases each). The CDR3 totals 16 residues. Germline CDR1 reads SGHAT; CDR2 reads FQNNGV. Trimming left V 9 bases short and J 6 bases short, with 27 bases between.

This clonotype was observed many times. The CDR3 loop is CSAEGKFRDGYTF. The CDR3 bases are TGCAGTGCTGAGGGGAAATTTCGGGATGGCTACACCTTC. The chain is built from TRBV20-1 and TRBJ1-2, with D possibly TRBD1 on 5 matching bases. V was clipped by 5 bases and J by 6 bases, with 16 bases between them. Germline CDR1 reads DFQATT; CDR2 reads SNEGSKA (reference sequence). The CDR3 contains 13 residues.

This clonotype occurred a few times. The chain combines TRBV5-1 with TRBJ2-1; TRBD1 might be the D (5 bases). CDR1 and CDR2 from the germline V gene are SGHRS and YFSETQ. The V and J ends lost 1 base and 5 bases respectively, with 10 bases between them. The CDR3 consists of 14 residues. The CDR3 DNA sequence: TGCGCCAGCAGCTTGATAGGGGTGGACAATGAGCAGTTCTTC. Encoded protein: CASSLIGVDNEQFF.

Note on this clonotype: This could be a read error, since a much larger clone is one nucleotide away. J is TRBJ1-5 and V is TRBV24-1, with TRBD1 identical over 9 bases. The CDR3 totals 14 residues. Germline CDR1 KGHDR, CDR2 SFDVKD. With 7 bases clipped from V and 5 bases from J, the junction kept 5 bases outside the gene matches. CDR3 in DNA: TGTGCCACCAGAGGGGGACAGGGATATCAGCCCCAGCATTTT. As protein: CATRGGQGYQPQHF.

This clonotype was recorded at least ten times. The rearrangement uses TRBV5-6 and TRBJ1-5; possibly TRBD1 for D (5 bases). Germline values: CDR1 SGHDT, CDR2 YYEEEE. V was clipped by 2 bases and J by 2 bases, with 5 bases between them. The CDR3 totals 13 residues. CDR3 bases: TGTGCCAGCAGCTTACAGGGCAATCAGCCCCAGCATTTT. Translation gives CASSLQGNQPQHF.

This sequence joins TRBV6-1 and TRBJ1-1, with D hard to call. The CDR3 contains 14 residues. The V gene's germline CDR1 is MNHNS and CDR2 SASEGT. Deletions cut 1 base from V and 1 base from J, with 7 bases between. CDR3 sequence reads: CASSEVQRNTEAFF. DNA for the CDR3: TGTGCCAGCAGTGAAGTGCAGAGGAACACTGAAGCTTTCTTT.

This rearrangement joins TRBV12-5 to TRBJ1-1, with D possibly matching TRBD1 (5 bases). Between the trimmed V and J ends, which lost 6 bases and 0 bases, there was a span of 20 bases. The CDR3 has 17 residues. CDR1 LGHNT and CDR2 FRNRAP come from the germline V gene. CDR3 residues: CASGTGQGGGMNTEAFF. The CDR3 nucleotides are TGTGCTAGTGGCACCGGTCAGGGAGGTGGCATGAACACTGAAGCTTTCTTT.

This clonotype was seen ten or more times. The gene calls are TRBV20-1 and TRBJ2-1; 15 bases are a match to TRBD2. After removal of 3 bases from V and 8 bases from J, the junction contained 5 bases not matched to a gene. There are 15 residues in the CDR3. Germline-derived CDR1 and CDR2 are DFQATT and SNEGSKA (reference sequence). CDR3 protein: CSASFGLAGGYEQFF. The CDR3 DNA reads TGCAGTGCTAGTTTCGGACTAGCGGGAGGGTATGAGCAGTTCTTC.

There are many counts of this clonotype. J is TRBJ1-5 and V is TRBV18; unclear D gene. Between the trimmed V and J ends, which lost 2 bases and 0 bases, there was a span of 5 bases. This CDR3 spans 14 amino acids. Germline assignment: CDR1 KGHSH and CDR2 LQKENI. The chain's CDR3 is CASSPIDSNQPQHF. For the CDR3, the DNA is TGTGCCAGCTCACCAATTGATAGCAATCAGCCCCAGCATTTT.

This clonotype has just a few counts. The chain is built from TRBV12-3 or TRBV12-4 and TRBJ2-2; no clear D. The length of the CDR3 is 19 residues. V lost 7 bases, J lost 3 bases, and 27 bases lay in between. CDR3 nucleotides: TGTGCCAGCACCATTTGGCAGTTTGCCGCCGGGTGGGACACCGGGGAGCTGTTTTTT. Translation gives CASTIWQFAAGWDTGELFF.

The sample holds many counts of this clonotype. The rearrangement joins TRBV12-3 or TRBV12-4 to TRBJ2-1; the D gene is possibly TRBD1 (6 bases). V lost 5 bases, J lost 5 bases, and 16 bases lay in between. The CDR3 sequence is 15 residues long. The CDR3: CASSPAGTINNEQFF. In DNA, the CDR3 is TGTGCCAGCAGTCCAGCCGGGACAATAAACAATGAGCAGTTCTTC.

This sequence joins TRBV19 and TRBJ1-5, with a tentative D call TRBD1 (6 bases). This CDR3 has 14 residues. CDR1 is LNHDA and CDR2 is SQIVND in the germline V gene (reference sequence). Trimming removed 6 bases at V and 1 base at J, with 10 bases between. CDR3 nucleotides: TGTGCCAGTAGGGGGGCGGGGAGCAATCAGCCCCAGCATTTT. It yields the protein CASRGAGSNQPQHF.

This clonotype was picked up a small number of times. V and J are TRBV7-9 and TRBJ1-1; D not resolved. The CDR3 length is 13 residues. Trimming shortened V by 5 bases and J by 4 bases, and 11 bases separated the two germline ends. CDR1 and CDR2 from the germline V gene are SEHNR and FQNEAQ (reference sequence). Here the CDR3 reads CASSPRKSTEAFF. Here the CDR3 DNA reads TGTGCCAGCAGCCCGAGAAAAAGCACTGAAGCTTTCTTT.

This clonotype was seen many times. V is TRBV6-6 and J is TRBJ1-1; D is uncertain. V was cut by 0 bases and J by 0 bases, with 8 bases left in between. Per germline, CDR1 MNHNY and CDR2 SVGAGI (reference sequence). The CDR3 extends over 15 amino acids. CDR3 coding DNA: TGTGCCAGCAGTTACTCGGCGGCGATGAACACTGAAGCTTTCTTT. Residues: CASSYSAAMNTEAFF.

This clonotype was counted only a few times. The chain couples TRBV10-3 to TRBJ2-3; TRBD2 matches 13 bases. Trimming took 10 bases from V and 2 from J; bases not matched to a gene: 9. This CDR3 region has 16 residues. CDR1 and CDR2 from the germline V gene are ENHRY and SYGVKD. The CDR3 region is CATRTGLAGTTDTQYF. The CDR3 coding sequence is TGTGCCACCAGGACGGGACTAGCGGGAACCACAGATACGCAGTATTTT.

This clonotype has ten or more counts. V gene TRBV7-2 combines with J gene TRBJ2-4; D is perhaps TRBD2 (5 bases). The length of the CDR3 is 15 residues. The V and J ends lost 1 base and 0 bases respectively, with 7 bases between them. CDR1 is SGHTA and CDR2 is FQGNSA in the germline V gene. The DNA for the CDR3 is TGTGCCAGCAGCTTAGAGCGGTTAGCCAAAAACATTCAGTACTTC. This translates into CASSLERLAKNIQYF.

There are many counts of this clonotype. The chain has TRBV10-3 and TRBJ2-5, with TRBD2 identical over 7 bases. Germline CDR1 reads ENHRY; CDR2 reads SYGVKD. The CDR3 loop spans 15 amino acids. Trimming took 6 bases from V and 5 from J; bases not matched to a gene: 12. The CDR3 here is CAISADWGGGETQYF. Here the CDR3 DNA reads TGTGCCATCAGCGCGGACTGGGGGGGAGGGGAGACCCAGTACTTC.

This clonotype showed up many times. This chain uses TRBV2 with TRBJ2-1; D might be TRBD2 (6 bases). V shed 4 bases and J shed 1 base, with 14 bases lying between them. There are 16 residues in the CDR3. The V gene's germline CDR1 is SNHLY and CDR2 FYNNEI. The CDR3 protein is CASSGVGGMSYNEQFF. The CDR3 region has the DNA TGTGCCAGCAGTGGGGTGGGCGGGATGTCCTACAATGAGCAGTTCTTC.